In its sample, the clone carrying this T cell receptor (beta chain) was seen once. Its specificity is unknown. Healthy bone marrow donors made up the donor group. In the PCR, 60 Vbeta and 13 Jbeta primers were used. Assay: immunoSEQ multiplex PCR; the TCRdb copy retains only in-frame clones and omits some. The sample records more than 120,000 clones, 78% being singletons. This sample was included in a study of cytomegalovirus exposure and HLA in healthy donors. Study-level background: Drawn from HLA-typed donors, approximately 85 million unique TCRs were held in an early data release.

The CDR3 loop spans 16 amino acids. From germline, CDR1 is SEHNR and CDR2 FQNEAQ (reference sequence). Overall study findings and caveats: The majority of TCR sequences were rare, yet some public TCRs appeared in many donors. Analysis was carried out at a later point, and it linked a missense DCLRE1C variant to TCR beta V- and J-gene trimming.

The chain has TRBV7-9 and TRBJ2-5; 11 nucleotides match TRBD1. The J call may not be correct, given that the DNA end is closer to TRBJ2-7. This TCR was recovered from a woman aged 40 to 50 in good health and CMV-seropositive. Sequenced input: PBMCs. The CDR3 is CASSLARTGGHYEQYF. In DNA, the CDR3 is TGTGCCAGCAGCTTAGCGAGGACAGGGGGCCACTACGAGCAGTACTTC.